Listed below are T cell receptor beta chains from one sample, sequenced in a study of siplizumab effects on memory and regulatory T cells. Measured with immunoSEQ multiplex PCR; TCRdb has only the in-frame clones, and not every one. This sample yields fewer than 9,500 clones, of which approximately 70% are seen a single time; about 68% belongs to the top ten. The sequencing input was effector memory CD8+ T cells sorted from blood. All receptors derive from a human donor in good health. Both conserved end residues are part of each CDR3. The D gene is left open where the match is weak. A row's size may be missing; if present it is once, few, many or a size class.

v_gene: TRBV4-2; d_gene: -; abundance: -; j_gene: TRBJ2-7; CDR3aa: CASSLGRSSYEQYF; CDR3nt: TGTGCCAGCAGCTTGGGCCGGAGCTCCTACGAGCAGTACTTC
v_gene: TRBV6-1; d_gene: TRBD1; abundance: few; j_gene: TRBJ1-5; CDR3aa: CASSATGADSNQPQHF; CDR3nt: TGTGCCAGCAGTGCCACAGGGGCGGATAGCAATCAGCCCCAGCATTTT
v_gene: TRBV4-1; d_gene: -; abundance: medium-sized; j_gene: TRBJ2-7; CDR3aa: CASSPPRGSYEQYF; CDR3nt: TGCGCCAGCAGCCCACCCCGGGGGTCCTACGAGCAGTACTTC
v_gene: TRBV6-1; d_gene: TRBD1; abundance: few; j_gene: TRBJ1-5; CDR3aa: CASSEGQENQPQHF; CDR3nt: TGTGCCAGCAGTGAGGGACAGGAAAATCAGCCCCAGCATTTT
v_gene: TRBV6-1; d_gene: TRBD1; abundance: -; j_gene: TRBJ1-1; CDR3aa: CASSEYEGGLTEAFF; CDR3nt: TGTGCCAGCAGTGAATATGAAGGGGGCCTCACTGAAGCTTTCTTT
v_gene: TRBV27; d_gene: -; abundance: few; j_gene: TRBJ1-1; CDR3aa: CASRWGGDGTEAFF; CDR3nt: TGTGCCAGCCGCTGGGGGGGAGATGGCACTGAAGCTTTCTTT
v_gene: TRBV29-1; d_gene: -; abundance: many; j_gene: TRBJ1-1; CDR3aa: CSVDLRGLGTEAFF; CDR3nt: TGCAGCGTTGATCTCAGGGGCCTGGGCACTGAAGCTTTCTTT
v_gene: TRBV11-3; d_gene: -; abundance: -; j_gene: TRBJ2-1; CDR3aa: CASSSYGLDNEQFF; CDR3nt: TGTGCCAGCAGCTCGTACGGATTAGACAATGAGCAGTTCTTC
v_gene: TRBV5-1; d_gene: -; abundance: few; j_gene: TRBJ1-2; CDR3aa: CASTETGVDDYGYTF; CDR3nt: TGCGCCAGCACCGAGACGGGGGTGGACGACTATGGCTACACCTTC
v_gene: TRBV18; d_gene: -; abundance: -; j_gene: TRBJ1-6; CDR3aa: CASSPPDSPCNSPLHF; CDR3nt: TGTGCCAGCTCACCACCTGACAGTCCGTGCAATTCACCCCTCCACTTT
v_gene: TRBV9; d_gene: TRBD2; abundance: -; j_gene: TRBJ2-5; CDR3aa: CASSPTGTSGETQYF; CDR3nt: TGTGCCAGCAGCCCTACCGGGACTAGTGGGGAGACCCAGTACTTC
v_gene: TRBV29-1; d_gene: -; abundance: -; j_gene: TRBJ2-2; CDR3aa: CSVEEAVFTGELFF; CDR3nt: TGCAGCGTTGAAGAAGCAGTTTTCACCGGGGAGCTGTTTTTT
v_gene: TRBV5-8; d_gene: -; abundance: -; j_gene: TRBJ2-1; CDR3aa: CASSRDGTYNEQFF; CDR3nt: TGTGCCAGCAGCCGGGACGGGACCTACAATGAGCAGTTCTTC
v_gene: TRBV19; d_gene: TRBD2; abundance: -; j_gene: TRBJ2-7; CDR3aa: CASSIGTSGYYEQYF; CDR3nt: TGTGCCAGTAGTATTGGGACTAGCGGATATTACGAGCAGTACTTC
v_gene: TRBV6-4; d_gene: TRBD2; abundance: -; j_gene: TRBJ2-1; CDR3aa: CASHRTGGPVDEQFF; CDR3nt: TGTGCCAGCCACAGGACGGGAGGGCCAGTGGATGAGCAGTTCTTC
v_gene: TRBV27; d_gene: -; abundance: -; j_gene: TRBJ1-1; CDR3aa: CASSYQLNTEAFF; CDR3nt: TGTGCCAGCAGTTACCAGCTGAACACTGAAGCTTTCTTT
v_gene: TRBV13; d_gene: -; abundance: -; j_gene: TRBJ2-6; CDR3aa: CASSLQGSGANVLTF; CDR3nt: TGTGCCAGCAGCTTACAGGGCTCGGGGGCCAACGTCCTGACTTTC
v_gene: TRBV27; d_gene: TRBD2; abundance: -; j_gene: TRBJ2-3; CDR3aa: CASSPYGLAGASVTDTQYF; CDR3nt: TGTGCCAGCAGTCCTTACGGACTAGCGGGCGCCTCTGTCACAGATACGCAGTATTTT